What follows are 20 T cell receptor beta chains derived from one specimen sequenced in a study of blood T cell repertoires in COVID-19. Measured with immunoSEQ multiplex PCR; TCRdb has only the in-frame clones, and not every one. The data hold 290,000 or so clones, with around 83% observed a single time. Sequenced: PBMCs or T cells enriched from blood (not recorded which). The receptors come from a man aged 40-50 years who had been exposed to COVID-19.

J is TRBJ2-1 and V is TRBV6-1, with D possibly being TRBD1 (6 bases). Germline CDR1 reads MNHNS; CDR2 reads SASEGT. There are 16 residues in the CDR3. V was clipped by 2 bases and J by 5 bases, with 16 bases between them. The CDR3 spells CASSENPFDRNNEQFF. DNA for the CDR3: TGTGCCAGCAGTGAAAACCCCTTTGACAGGAACAATGAGCAGTTCTTC.

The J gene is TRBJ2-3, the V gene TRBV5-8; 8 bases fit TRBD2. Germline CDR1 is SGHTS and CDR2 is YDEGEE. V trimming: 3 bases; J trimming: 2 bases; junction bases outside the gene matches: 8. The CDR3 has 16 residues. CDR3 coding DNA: TGTGCCAGCAGCTCCGGGATAGCGGGAAACACAGATACGCAGTATTTT. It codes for CASSSGIAGNTDTQYF.

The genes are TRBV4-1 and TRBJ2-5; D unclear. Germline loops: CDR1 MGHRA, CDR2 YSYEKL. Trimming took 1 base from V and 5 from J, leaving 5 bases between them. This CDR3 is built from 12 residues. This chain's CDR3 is CASSQVMETQYF. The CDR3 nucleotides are TGCGCCAGCAGCCAAGTTATGGAGACCCAGTACTTC.

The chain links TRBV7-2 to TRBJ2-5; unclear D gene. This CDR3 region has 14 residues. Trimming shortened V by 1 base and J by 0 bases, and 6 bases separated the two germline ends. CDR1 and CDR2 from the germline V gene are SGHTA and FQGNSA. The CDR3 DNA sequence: TGTGCCAGCAGCTTAGAGAGGCACCAAGAGACCCAGTACTTC. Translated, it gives CASSLERHQETQYF.

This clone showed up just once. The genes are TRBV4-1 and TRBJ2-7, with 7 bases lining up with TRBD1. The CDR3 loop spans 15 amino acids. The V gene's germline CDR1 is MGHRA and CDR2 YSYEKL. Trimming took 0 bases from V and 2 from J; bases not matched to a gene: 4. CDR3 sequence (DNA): TGCGCCAGCAGCCAAGAACCCGGGACAGCCTACGAGCAGTACTTC. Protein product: CASSQEPGTAYEQYF.

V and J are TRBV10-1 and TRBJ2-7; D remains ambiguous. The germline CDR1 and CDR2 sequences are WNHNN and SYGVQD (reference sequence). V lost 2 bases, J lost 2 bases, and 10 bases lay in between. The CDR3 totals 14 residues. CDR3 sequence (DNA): TGCGCCAGCAGTGAGCAAGCCTTCGCCTACGAGCAGTACTTC. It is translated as CASSEQAFAYEQYF.

CDR3 nucleotides: TGTGCCAGCAGCCTAGGGGGACAGGGCAGCTACGAGCAGTACTTC. Protein product: CASSLGGQGSYEQYF. The V gene is TRBV9, the J gene TRBJ2-7; TRBD1 aligns across 9 bases. The V segment lost 4 bases and the J segment 3 bases; nucleotides outside the gene matches: 8. The CDR3 extends over 15 amino acids. Germline lookup yields CDR1 SGDLS and CDR2 YYNGEE.

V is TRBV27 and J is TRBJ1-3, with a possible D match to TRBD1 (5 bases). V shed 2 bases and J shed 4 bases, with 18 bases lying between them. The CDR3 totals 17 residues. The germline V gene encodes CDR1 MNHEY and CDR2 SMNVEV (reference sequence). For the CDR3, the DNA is TGTGCCAGCAGTTTACGGCAGGGAGGGGTTGGGGGAAACACCATATATTTT. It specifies CASSLRQGGVGGNTIYF.

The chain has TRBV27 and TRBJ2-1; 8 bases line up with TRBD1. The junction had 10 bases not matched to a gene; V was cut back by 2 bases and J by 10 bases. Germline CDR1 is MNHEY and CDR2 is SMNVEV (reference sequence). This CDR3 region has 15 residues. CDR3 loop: CASSLPGQGLREQFF. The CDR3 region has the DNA TGTGCCAGCAGTTTACCCGGACAGGGTTTAAGAGAGCAGTTCTTC.

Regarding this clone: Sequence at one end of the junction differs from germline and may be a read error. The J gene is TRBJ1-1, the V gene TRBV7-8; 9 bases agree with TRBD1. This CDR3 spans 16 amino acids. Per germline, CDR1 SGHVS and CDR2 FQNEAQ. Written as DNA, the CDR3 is TGTGCCAGCAGGTTAGGACAGGGGAACAGGAACACTGAAGCTTTCTTT. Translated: CASRLGQGNRNTEAFF.

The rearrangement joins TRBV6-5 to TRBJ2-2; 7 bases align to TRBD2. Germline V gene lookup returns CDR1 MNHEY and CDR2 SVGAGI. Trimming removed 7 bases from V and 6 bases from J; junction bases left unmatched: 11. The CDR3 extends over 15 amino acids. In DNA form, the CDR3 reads TGTGCCAGCATGGGGCGGGAGAAGGTCTCCGGGGAGCTGTTTTTT. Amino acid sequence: CASMGREKVSGELFF.

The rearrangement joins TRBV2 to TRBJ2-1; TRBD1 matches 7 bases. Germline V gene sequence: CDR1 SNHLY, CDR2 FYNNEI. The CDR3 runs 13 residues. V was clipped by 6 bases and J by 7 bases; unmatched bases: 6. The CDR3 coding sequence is TGTGCCAGCAGGAGGGACAGTGTAAATGAGCAGTTCTTC. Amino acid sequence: CASRRDSVNEQFF.

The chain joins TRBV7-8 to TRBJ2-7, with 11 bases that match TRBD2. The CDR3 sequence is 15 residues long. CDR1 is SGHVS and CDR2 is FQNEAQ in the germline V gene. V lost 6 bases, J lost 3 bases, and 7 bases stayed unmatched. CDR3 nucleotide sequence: TGTGCCAGCAGACAGGGGGGGACTAGCGGCTACGAGCAGTACTTC. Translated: CASRQGGTSGYEQYF.

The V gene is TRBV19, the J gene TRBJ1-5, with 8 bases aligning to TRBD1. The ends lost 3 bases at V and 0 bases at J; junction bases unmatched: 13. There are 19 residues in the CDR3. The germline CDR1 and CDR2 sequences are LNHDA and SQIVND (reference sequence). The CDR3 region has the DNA TGTGCCAGTAGTATCGGCCAGGGGGCAAGGGTATATAGCAATCAGCCCCAGCATTTT. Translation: CASSIGQGARVYSNQPQHF. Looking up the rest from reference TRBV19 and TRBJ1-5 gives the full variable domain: DGGITQSPKYLFRKEGQNVTLSCEQNLNHDAMYWYRQDPGQGLRLIYYSQIVNDFQKGDIAEGYSVSREKKESFPLTVTSAQKNPTAFYLCASSIGQGARVYSNQPQHFGDGTRLSIL.

This CDR3 is CASSPLAGESDTQYF. The CDR3, as DNA: TGTGCCAGCTCACCACTAGCGGGAGAGTCAGATACGCAGTATTTT. The rearrangement uses TRBV18 and TRBJ2-3; 9 bases are shared with TRBD2. The J segment lost 4 bases and the V segment lost 1 base, leaving 3 bases of the junction unmatched. The CDR3 loop spans 15 amino acids. Germline V gene data show CDR1 as KGHSH and CDR2 as LQKENI.

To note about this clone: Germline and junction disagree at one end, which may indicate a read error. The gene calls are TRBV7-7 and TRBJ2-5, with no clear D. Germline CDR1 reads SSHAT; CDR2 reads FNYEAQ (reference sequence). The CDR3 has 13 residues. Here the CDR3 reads CASSLRSTETQYF. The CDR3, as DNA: TGTGCTAGCAGCTTAAGGAGTACAGAGACCCAGTACTTC. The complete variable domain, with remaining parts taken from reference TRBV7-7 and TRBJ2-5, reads GAGVSQSPRYKVTKRGQDVTLRCDPISSHATLYWYQQALGQGPEFLTYFNYEAQPDKSGLPSDRFSAERPEGSISTLTIQRTEQRDSAMYRCASSLRSTETQYFGPGTRLLVL.

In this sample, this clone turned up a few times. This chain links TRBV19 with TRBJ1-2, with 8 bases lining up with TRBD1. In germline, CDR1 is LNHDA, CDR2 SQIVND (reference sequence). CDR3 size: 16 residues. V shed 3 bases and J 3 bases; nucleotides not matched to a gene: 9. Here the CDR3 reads CASSMGLQGVDYGYTF. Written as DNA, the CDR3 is TGTGCCAGTAGTATGGGCCTACAGGGGGTTGACTATGGCTACACCTTC.

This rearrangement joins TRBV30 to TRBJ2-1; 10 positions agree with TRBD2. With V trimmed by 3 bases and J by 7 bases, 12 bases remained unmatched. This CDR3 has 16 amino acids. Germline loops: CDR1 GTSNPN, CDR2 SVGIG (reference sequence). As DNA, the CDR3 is TGTGCCTGGAGCGGAGGCGGCCTAGCGGGAGTGAATGAGCAGTTCTTC. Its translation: CAWSGGGLAGVNEQFF.

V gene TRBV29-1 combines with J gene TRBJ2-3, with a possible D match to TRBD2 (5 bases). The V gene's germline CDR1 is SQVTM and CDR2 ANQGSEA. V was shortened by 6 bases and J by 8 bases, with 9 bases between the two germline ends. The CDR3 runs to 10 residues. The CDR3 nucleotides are TGCAGCGTACGCGCGGGTACGCAGTATTTT. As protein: CSVRAGTQYF.

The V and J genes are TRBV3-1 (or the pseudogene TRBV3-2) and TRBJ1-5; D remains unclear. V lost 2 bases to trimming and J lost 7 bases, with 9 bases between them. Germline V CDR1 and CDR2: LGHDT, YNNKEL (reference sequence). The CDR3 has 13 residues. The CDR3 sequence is CASSQQTAQPQHF. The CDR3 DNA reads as TGTGCCAGCAGCCAACAAACAGCCCAGCCCCAGCATTTT.